This passage covers 7 T cell receptor beta chains from one sample sequenced in a study of T cells in Graves' hyperthyroidism and ophthalmopathy. From RNA transcripts, TCR beta CDR3 regions were amplified. HTBI primers were employed in a first-round RT-PCR of the TCR CDR3. Using its own MiXCR run on the multiplex PCR reads, TCRdb lists one record per CDR3 protein. The sample has 600,000 to 700,000 distinct CDR3 sequences; around 15% are singletons. The sample taken for sequencing was blood. The receptor source for this set is a woman in her thirties or forties with Graves' ophthalmopathy.

This clonotype was found many times. The V gene is TRBV12-3 or TRBV12-4, the J gene TRBJ1-1; D may be TRBD1 (6 bases). There are 17 residues in the CDR3. V gave up 7 bases and J gave up 5 bases, with 26 bases separating them. This CDR3 reads CASTFVRGPGAATEAFF. CDR3 coding DNA: TGTGCCAGCACCTTCGTCCGGGGTCCAGGGGCGGCAACTGAAGCTTTCTTT.

Ten or more counts support this clonotype. The limits of the CDR3 on the DNA are not certain, so only TCRdb's listed CDR3 is given. This sequence joins TRBV28 and TRBJ1-1. Germline-derived CDR1 and CDR2 are MDHEN and SYDVKM. Counting both end residues, the CDR3 totals 12 amino acids. This CDR3 reads CASSTSNTEAFF.

This clonotype has only a few counts. The chain couples TRBV6-1 to TRBJ1-5; D is undetermined. The V end lost 5 bases, the J end lost 0 bases, and 8 bases lay between the germline ends. The CDR3 totals 14 residues. Germline V gives CDR1 MNHNS, CDR2 SASEGT. CDR3 in DNA: TGTGCCAGCAGTCCTATATTTAGCAATCAGCCCCAGCATTTT. Protein: CASSPIFSNQPQHF.

This clonotype has at least ten counts. CDR3 in DNA: TGTGCCAGCAGCCCTATGGAGCTTCCTCCTACGGAGCAGTACTTC. Its protein is CASSPMELPPTEQYF. The chain uses TRBV7-9 and TRBJ2-7; D is unresolved. The CDR3 covers 15 residues. Trimming cost V 5 bases and J 7 bases, with 21 bases left between them. Germline V lookup: CDR1 SEHNR, CDR2 FQNEAQ (reference sequence). The full variable domain, rest sourced from reference TRBV7-9 and TRBJ2-7, is DTGVSQNPRHKITKRGQNVTFRCDPISEHNRLYWYRQTLGQGPEFLTYFQNEAQLEKSRLLSDRFSAERPKGSFSTLEIQRTEQGDSAMYLCASSPMELPPTEQYFGPGTRLTVT.

This clonotype appeared many times. The chain links TRBV6-1 to TRBJ2-7, with D tentatively TRBD1 (6 bases). Trimming took 10 bases from V and 2 from J, leaving 18 bases between them. This CDR3 spans 14 amino acids. Germline V CDR1 and CDR2: MNHNS, SASEGT. Here the CDR3 reads CATQGWGSAYEQYF. CDR3 nucleotide sequence: TGTGCCACCCAGGGGTGGGGGAGCGCCTACGAGCAGTACTTC.

This clonotype showed up many times. The gene calls are TRBV28 and TRBJ1-2; D gene unclear. CDR3 length: 14 amino acids. Germline V gene sequence: CDR1 MDHEN, CDR2 SYDVKM. Trimming left V 5 bases short and J 3 bases short, with 13 bases between. The DNA of the CDR3 is TGTGCCAGCAGTCCCCTATCGGCGGACTATGGCTACACCTTC. Translated, it gives CASSPLSADYGYTF.

The table lists this clonotype with many counts. V and J are TRBV6-2 or TRBV6-3 and TRBJ1-5; weak D call: TRBD1 (6 bases). This CDR3 has 16 residues. The germline gives CDR1 MNHEY, CDR2 SVGEGT. The germline V and J ends were trimmed by 6 bases and 2 bases, with 17 bases remaining between them. The CDR3 DNA is TGTGCCAGCAGCGATTCAAGGGGGGTTGGCAATCAGCCCCAGCATTTT. This gives the protein CASSDSRGVGNQPQHF.